Listed below are T cell receptor beta chains from one sample, sequenced in a study of blood T cell repertoires in COVID-19. Measured with immunoSEQ multiplex PCR; TCRdb has only the in-frame clones, and not every one. The repertoire has a few hundred thousand clones, more than 85% of them found once; the top ten carry about a fifth. The sample comprised PBMCs or T cells enriched from blood (not recorded which). The receptors were sampled from a woman aged 25-40 years who had recovered from COVID-19. Both conserved end residues are part of each CDR3. Each record gives: clone size, J gene, V gene, D gene, CDR3 protein, CDR3 DNA. The D gene is left open where the match is weak. Expanded clones are given a class, and other clones once, few, many or no size at all.

clone_size: once; j_call: TRBJ1-4; v_call: TRBV19; d_call: -; cdr3_aa: CASSIATNEKLFF; cdr3_nt: TGTGCCAGTAGTATAGCTACTAATGAAAAACTGTTTTTT
clone_size: -; j_call: TRBJ2-2; v_call: TRBV3-1/TRBV3-2; d_call: -; cdr3_aa: CASSQTGKNTGELFF; cdr3_nt: TGTGCCAGCAGCCAAACCGGGAAGAACACCGGGGAGCTGTTTTTT
clone_size: -; j_call: TRBJ1-1; v_call: TRBV4-1; d_call: -; cdr3_aa: CASSQGRGTEAFF; cdr3_nt: TGCGCCAGCAGCCAAGGGCGGGGAACTGAAGCTTTCTTT
clone_size: few; j_call: TRBJ2-3; v_call: TRBV11-1; d_call: TRBD2; cdr3_aa: CASSQGLVIADTQYF; cdr3_nt: TGTGCCAGCAGCCAGGGACTAGTGATTGCAGATACGCAGTATTTT
clone_size: -; j_call: TRBJ2-5; v_call: TRBV28; d_call: TRBD2; cdr3_aa: CASISAGGLTFSETQYF; cdr3_nt: TGTGCCAGCATATCAGCGGGAGGGTTGACTTTTTCCGAGACCCAGTACTTC
clone_size: few; j_call: TRBJ1-2; v_call: TRBV4-3; d_call: TRBD1; cdr3_aa: CASSQETGSNYGYTF; cdr3_nt: TGCGCCAGCAGCCAGGAGACAGGGTCTAACTATGGCTACACCTTC
clone_size: -; j_call: TRBJ2-2; v_call: TRBV2; d_call: TRBD1; cdr3_aa: CASRLQGDTGELFF; cdr3_nt: TGTGCCAGCAGGCTACAGGGGGACACCGGGGAGCTGTTTTTT
clone_size: -; j_call: TRBJ1-5; v_call: TRBV6-2/TRBV6-3; d_call: -; cdr3_aa: CASSPPTEYSNQPQHF; cdr3_nt: TGTGCCAGCAGTCCACCGACAGAATATAGCAATCAGCCCCAGCATTTT
clone_size: -; j_call: TRBJ2-5; v_call: TRBV24-1; d_call: TRBD2; cdr3_aa: CATSDPGGGPENQETQYF; cdr3_nt: TGTGCCACCAGTGACCCGGGGGGGGGCCCTGAAAACCAAGAGACCCAGTACTTC
clone_size: -; j_call: TRBJ2-5; v_call: TRBV18; d_call: TRBD1; cdr3_aa: CASSRPSIDRGLGKETQYF; cdr3_nt: TGTGCCAGCTCACGACCCTCAATTGACAGGGGCCTCGGTAAAGAGACCCAGTACTTC
clone_size: -; j_call: TRBJ2-5; v_call: TRBV4-1; d_call: TRBD2; cdr3_aa: CASSPKGTSGSSWTQYF; cdr3_nt: TGCGCCAGCAGCCCCAAGGGGACTAGCGGGAGTAGTTGGACCCAGTACTTC
clone_size: few; j_call: TRBJ2-5; v_call: TRBV14; d_call: TRBD1; cdr3_aa: CASSRSDRGGPQETQYF; cdr3_nt: TGTGCCAGCAGCCGATCGGACAGGGGGGGACCACAAGAGACCCAGTACTTC
clone_size: -; j_call: TRBJ2-3; v_call: TRBV7-3; d_call: TRBD2; cdr3_aa: CASSFLAAGTDTQYF; cdr3_nt: TGTGCCAGCAGCTTCCTAGCGGCCGGCACAGATACGCAGTATTTT
clone_size: -; j_call: TRBJ2-7; v_call: TRBV7-3; d_call: -; cdr3_aa: CASSLMGGGLNEQYF; cdr3_nt: TGTGCCAGCAGCTTAATGGGAGGAGGGTTGAACGAGCAGTACTTC
clone_size: -; j_call: TRBJ1-1; v_call: TRBV5-5; d_call: TRBD1; cdr3_aa: CASSVQISGTGGFTEAFF; cdr3_nt: TGTGCCAGCAGCGTACAGATTTCCGGGACAGGGGGCTTCACTGAAGCTTTCTTT
clone_size: -; j_call: TRBJ1-5; v_call: TRBV12-3/TRBV12-4; d_call: -; cdr3_aa: CASSFLGRPQHF; cdr3_nt: TGTGCCAGCAGTTTCCTAGGCCGGCCCCAGCATTTT
clone_size: -; j_call: TRBJ2-7; v_call: TRBV10-3; d_call: TRBD2; cdr3_aa: CAISTGTSPLEQYF; cdr3_nt: TGTGCCATCAGTACCGGGACTAGTCCCCTAGAGCAGTACTTC
clone_size: -; j_call: TRBJ2-3; v_call: TRBV28; d_call: TRBD2; cdr3_aa: CASWGGATDTQYF; cdr3_nt: TGTGCCAGCTGGGGAGGGGCCACAGATACGCAGTATTTT
clone_size: -; j_call: TRBJ1-2; v_call: TRBV7-2; d_call: -; cdr3_aa: CASTSYREGGGYTF; cdr3_nt: TGTGCCAGCACCTCCTACAGGGAGGGAGGTGGCTACACCTTC
clone_size: -; j_call: TRBJ1-2; v_call: TRBV7-9; d_call: -; cdr3_aa: CATLGGLRYGYTF; cdr3_nt: TGTGCCACCCTAGGAGGACTTCGCTATGGCTACACCTTC
clone_size: -; j_call: TRBJ2-3; v_call: TRBV5-6; d_call: -; cdr3_aa: CASSYQTGGYTDTQYF; cdr3_nt: TGTGCCAGCAGCTACCAAACTGGCGGTTACACAGATACGCAGTATTTT
clone_size: -; j_call: TRBJ2-2; v_call: TRBV19; d_call: TRBD1; cdr3_aa: CASSKRGGTGWLTALTGELFF; cdr3_nt: TGTGCCAGTAGTAAGCGAGGGGGGACAGGGTGGCTCACTGCGCTCACCGGGGAGCTGTTTTTT
clone_size: -; j_call: TRBJ2-5; v_call: TRBV28; d_call: TRBD2; cdr3_aa: CASSLGTSGGIQETQYF; cdr3_nt: TGTGCCAGCAGTTTAGGGACTAGCGGGGGCATTCAAGAGACCCAGTACTTC
clone_size: -; j_call: TRBJ2-4; v_call: TRBV10-1; d_call: -; cdr3_aa: CASSEKGRRGFPAKNIQYF; cdr3_nt: TGCGCCAGCAGTGAGAAGGGGAGGAGGGGATTCCCGGCCAAAAACATTCAGTACTTC
clone_size: -; j_call: TRBJ1-5; v_call: TRBV19; d_call: TRBD1; cdr3_aa: CASTGQGTISQPQHF; cdr3_nt: TGTGCCAGCACCGGACAGGGGACAATCAGTCAGCCCCAGCATTTT
clone_size: -; j_call: TRBJ1-1; v_call: TRBV28; d_call: TRBD1; cdr3_aa: CASTGGAMNTEAFF; cdr3_nt: TGTGCCAGCACAGGGGGTGCGATGAACACTGAAGCTTTCTTT
clone_size: -; j_call: TRBJ2-1; v_call: TRBV30; d_call: -; cdr3_aa: CAWSRAAFGFNEQFF; cdr3_nt: TGTGCCTGGAGTAGAGCGGCCTTCGGGTTCAATGAGCAGTTCTTC
clone_size: -; j_call: TRBJ2-7; v_call: TRBV11-1; d_call: TRBD2; cdr3_aa: CASSPLGLAGFYEQYF; cdr3_nt: TGTGCCAGCAGCCCCCTGGGGTTAGCGGGCTTCTACGAGCAGTACTTC
clone_size: -; j_call: TRBJ2-5; v_call: TRBV28; d_call: TRBD1; cdr3_aa: CASSSRDRALQETQYF; cdr3_nt: TGTGCCAGCAGCTCCCGGGACAGGGCACTTCAAGAGACCCAGTACTTC
clone_size: -; j_call: TRBJ2-3; v_call: TRBV15; d_call: TRBD2; cdr3_aa: CATSRDLAGGIADTQYF; cdr3_nt: TGTGCCACCAGCAGAGATCTAGCGGGGGGTATCGCAGATACGCAGTATTTT
clone_size: -; j_call: TRBJ1-2; v_call: TRBV27; d_call: TRBD1; cdr3_aa: CASKRDRSGYTF; cdr3_nt: TGTGCCAGCAAGAGGGACAGATCTGGCTACACCTTC
clone_size: -; j_call: TRBJ1-1; v_call: TRBV5-4; d_call: -; cdr3_aa: CASSPPSVMNTEAFF; cdr3_nt: TGTGCCAGCAGCCCCCCGAGTGTTATGAACACTGAAGCTTTCTTT
clone_size: -; j_call: TRBJ1-1; v_call: TRBV12-3/TRBV12-4; d_call: -; cdr3_aa: CASTSGGEAFF; cdr3_nt: TGTGCCAGCACCTCGGGAGGTGAAGCTTTCTTT
clone_size: once; j_call: TRBJ1-2; v_call: TRBV28; d_call: -; cdr3_aa: CASRQVTIGYGYTF; cdr3_nt: TGTGCCAGCAGGCAGGTCACCATTGGGTATGGCTACACCTTC
clone_size: -; j_call: TRBJ2-1; v_call: TRBV21-1; d_call: -; cdr3_aa: CASRPGQEEQFF; cdr3_nt: TGTGCCAGCAGGCCCGGACAGGAAGAGCAGTTCTTC
clone_size: -; j_call: TRBJ2-2; v_call: TRBV7-3; d_call: TRBD1; cdr3_aa: CASSPGGPGELFF; cdr3_nt: TGTGCCAGCAGCCCAGGGGGTCCCGGGGAGCTGTTTTTT
clone_size: -; j_call: TRBJ2-1; v_call: TRBV11-3; d_call: -; cdr3_aa: CASSLRTGDEQFF; cdr3_nt: TGTGCCAGCAGCTTAAGGACGGGGGATGAGCAGTTCTTC
clone_size: -; j_call: TRBJ2-2; v_call: TRBV5-1; d_call: TRBD1; cdr3_aa: CASQRFLDRAGRDNTGELFF; cdr3_nt: TGCGCCAGTCAAAGGTTCCTAGACAGGGCGGGTAGAGACAACACCGGGGAGCTGTTTTTT
clone_size: -; j_call: TRBJ1-2; v_call: TRBV19; d_call: -; cdr3_aa: CASSISDYGYTF; cdr3_nt: TGTGCCAGTAGTATCAGTGACTATGGCTACACCTTC
clone_size: once; j_call: TRBJ1-2; v_call: TRBV27; d_call: -; cdr3_aa: CASSLYEKGKGYTF; cdr3_nt: TGTGCCAGCAGTTTATACGAAAAGGGGAAGGGCTACACCTTC
clone_size: -; j_call: TRBJ1-2; v_call: TRBV6-5; d_call: TRBD1; cdr3_aa: CASSTRTGASYGYTF; cdr3_nt: TGTGCCAGCAGTACCCGGACAGGGGCTAGCTATGGCTACACCTTC
clone_size: -; j_call: TRBJ1-1; v_call: TRBV4-3; d_call: TRBD1; cdr3_aa: CASRLDSGTGGTEAFF; cdr3_nt: TGCGCCAGCAGGCTGGATTCCGGGACAGGGGGCACTGAAGCTTTCTTT
clone_size: -; j_call: TRBJ2-1; v_call: TRBV5-8; d_call: -; cdr3_aa: CASSRLVGYNEQFF; cdr3_nt: TGTGCCAGCAGTAGGCTAGTCGGGTACAATGAGCAGTTCTTC
clone_size: -; j_call: TRBJ2-2; v_call: TRBV5-3; d_call: TRBD2; cdr3_aa: CARRRRLAGSNTGELFF; cdr3_nt: TGTGCCAGAAGAAGACGTTTAGCGGGGTCAAACACCGGGGAGCTGTTTTTT
clone_size: -; j_call: TRBJ2-4; v_call: TRBV11-3; d_call: TRBD2; cdr3_aa: CASSRGTSGVNIQYF; cdr3_nt: TGTGCCAGCAGTAGGGGGACTAGCGGGGTAAACATTCAGTACTTC
clone_size: -; j_call: TRBJ2-2; v_call: TRBV7-9; d_call: -; cdr3_aa: CASNFLSTGELFF; cdr3_nt: TGTGCCAGCAACTTCCTAAGCACCGGGGAGCTGTTTTTT
clone_size: -; j_call: TRBJ2-7; v_call: TRBV7-2; d_call: -; cdr3_aa: CASSWDSHYEQYF; cdr3_nt: TGTGCCAGCAGCTGGGACTCACACTACGAGCAGTACTTC
clone_size: -; j_call: TRBJ2-3; v_call: TRBV12-5; d_call: -; cdr3_aa: CASGLALAETSTDTQYF; cdr3_nt: TGTGCTAGTGGTTTGGCCCTAGCCGAAACTAGCACAGATACGCAGTATTTT
clone_size: -; j_call: TRBJ2-1; v_call: TRBV28; d_call: -; cdr3_aa: CASRHISEGPYNEQFF; cdr3_nt: TGTGCCAGCAGACATATAAGTGAGGGCCCGTACAATGAGCAGTTCTTC
clone_size: -; j_call: TRBJ1-2; v_call: TRBV24-1; d_call: -; cdr3_aa: CATPNRVGGYTF; cdr3_nt: TGTGCCACCCCGAACAGGGTAGGCGGCTACACCTTC
clone_size: -; j_call: TRBJ2-5; v_call: TRBV9; d_call: -; cdr3_aa: CASSVTSRETQYF; cdr3_nt: TGTGCCAGCAGCGTCACTAGCCGTGAGACCCAGTACTTC
clone_size: -; j_call: TRBJ1-1; v_call: TRBV28; d_call: TRBD1; cdr3_aa: CASSLLRGQSTEAFF; cdr3_nt: TGTGCCAGCAGTTTATTAAGGGGGCAGAGCACTGAAGCTTTCTTT
clone_size: -; j_call: TRBJ2-3; v_call: TRBV14; d_call: -; cdr3_aa: CASSQVLARWGDTQYF; cdr3_nt: TGTGCCAGCAGCCAAGTGCTAGCGAGATGGGGAGATACGCAGTATTTT
clone_size: -; j_call: TRBJ2-7; v_call: TRBV2; d_call: -; cdr3_aa: CASTGGGVYEQYF; cdr3_nt: TGTGCCAGCACAGGAGGGGGGGTCTACGAGCAGTACTTC
clone_size: -; j_call: TRBJ2-5; v_call: TRBV19; d_call: TRBD2; cdr3_aa: CASSSAGLAGGRETQYF; cdr3_nt: TGTGCCAGTAGTTCTGCGGGACTAGCGGGGGGGAGAGAGACCCAGTACTTC